A single T cell receptor beta chain is shown here with its context. Its antigen remains unidentified. The data were produced by immunoSEQ multiplex PCR, yet TCRdb's version contains in-frame clones alone and is incomplete. Here the sample spans 26,000 or so clones, about 91% being singletons. V trimming: 6 bases; J trimming: 1 base; junction bases outside the gene matches: 7. There are 15 residues in the CDR3. Germline CDR1 and CDR2: SEHNR and FQNEAQ (reference sequence). This entry comes from a study of T cells in localized non-small cell lung cancer. General observations from the study: The study found T cell clonality highest in uninvolved adjacent lung, above tumor. Tumor samples were not multi-region, leaving intratumor heterogeneity unexcluded. Among the top 100 tumor clones, a median approximately 62 appeared in adjacent lung.

The sequenced sample was peripheral blood, obtained before any cancer treatment. This receptor was taken from a male donor at least 60 years old with stage I lung adenocarcinoma. This chain uses TRBV7-9 with TRBJ1-2, with 8 bases identical to TRBD1. The CDR3 DNA reads as TGTGCCAGCAGGCCTGACAGGGGAGGTAACTATGGCTACACCTTC. It yields the protein CASRPDRGGNYGYTF.